What follows is one T cell receptor (beta chain) and its context. As handled by the study authors: Nucleated cell number was recorded as an estimate derived from reference gene primer amplification. Sequenced by immunoSEQ multiplex PCR; TCRdb stores in-frame clones only, minus some. D and trimming come from the DNA, and the V and J calls and clone size come from that table. The sample lists approximately 290,000 clones, about 85% occurring once. The data were taken from a study of blood T cell repertoires in COVID-19. Study-wide background: Researchers got acute and convalescent COVID-19 samples from the United States, Italy and Spain. T cells, B-cell-depleted T cells, or PBMCs provided the cDNA or gDNA that served as material.

Seattle's enrolled individuals joined amid active infection and were then monitored longitudinally. CDR1 and CDR2 (germline): SGHNT, YYREEE (reference sequence). The CDR3 runs 20 residues. Germline trimming cut 3 bases from V and 0 bases from J; bases unmatched to any gene: 18. The chain employs TRBV5-4 and TRBJ1-3, with 7 positions matching TRBD1. This TCR came from a human donor with COVID-19, enrolled during active disease. The donor label of this sample is uncertain. Sequenced input: peripheral blood. Here the CDR3 DNA reads TGTGCCAGCAGCTGGAGTCGGACAGGTGAACGAACAAGCTCTGGAAACACCATATATTTT. Its protein product is CASSWSRTGERTSSGNTIYF.